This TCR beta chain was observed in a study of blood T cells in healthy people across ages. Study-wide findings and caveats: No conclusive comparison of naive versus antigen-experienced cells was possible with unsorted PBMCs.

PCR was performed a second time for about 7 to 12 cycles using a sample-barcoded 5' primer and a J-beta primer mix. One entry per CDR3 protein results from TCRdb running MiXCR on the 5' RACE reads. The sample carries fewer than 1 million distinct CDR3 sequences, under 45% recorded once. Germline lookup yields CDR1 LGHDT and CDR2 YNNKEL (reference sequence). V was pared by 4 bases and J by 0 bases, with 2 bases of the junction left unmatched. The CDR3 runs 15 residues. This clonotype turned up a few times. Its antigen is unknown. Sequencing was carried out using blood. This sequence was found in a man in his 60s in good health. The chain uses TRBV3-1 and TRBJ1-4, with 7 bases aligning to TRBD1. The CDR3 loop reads CASSPGQATNEKLFF. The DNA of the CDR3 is TGTGCCAGCAGCCCAGGACAGGCAACTAATGAAAAACTGTTTTTT.